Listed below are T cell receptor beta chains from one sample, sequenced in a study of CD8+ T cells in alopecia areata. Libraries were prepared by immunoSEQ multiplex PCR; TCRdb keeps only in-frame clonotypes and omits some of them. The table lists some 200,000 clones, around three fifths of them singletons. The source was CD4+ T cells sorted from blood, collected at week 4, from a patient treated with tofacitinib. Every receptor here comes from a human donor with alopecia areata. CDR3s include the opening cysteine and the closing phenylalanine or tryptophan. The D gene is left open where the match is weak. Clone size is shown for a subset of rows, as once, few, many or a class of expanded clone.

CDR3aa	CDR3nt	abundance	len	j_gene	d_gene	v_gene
CASKDFGGAGANVLTF	TGCGCCAGCAAAGACTTCGGCGGGGCTGGGGCCAACGTCCTGACTTTC	few	16	TRBJ2-6	.	TRBV5-1
CASSQGEDRGQGYTF	TGCGCCAGCAGCCAAGGAGAAGACAGGGGGCAAGGCTACACCTTC	once	15	TRBJ1-2	TRBD1	TRBV4-3
CAWSHKNEQFF	TGTGCCTGGAGTCATAAAAATGAGCAGTTCTTC	few	11	TRBJ2-1	.	TRBV30
CSALDRGKGYTF	TGCAGCGCTTTAGACAGGGGGAAAGGCTACACCTTC	.	12	TRBJ1-2	TRBD1	TRBV29-1
CSVGGGYTEAFF	TGCAGCGTCGGAGGGGGCTACACTGAAGCTTTCTTT	.	12	TRBJ1-1	TRBD1	TRBV29-1
CSVVRQGRDTQYF	TGCAGCGTTGTAAGACAGGGCAGAGATACGCAGTATTTT	few	13	TRBJ2-3	TRBD1	TRBV29-1
CASSQDRGRQPQHF	TGTGCCAGCAGTCAGGACAGGGGCCGGCAGCCACAGCATTTT	.	14	TRBJ1-5	TRBD1	TRBV6-6
CASSYGTEGTQYF	TGTGCCAGCAGCTATGGGACTGAGGGGACCCAGTACTTC	few	13	TRBJ2-5	.	TRBV6-1
CASSPPGQEIKLFF	TGTGCCAGCAGCCCGCCGGGACAGGAGATAAAACTGTTTTTT	.	14	TRBJ1-4	TRBD1	TRBV7-2
CASSSWTSGGPDTQYF	TGTGCCAGCAGCTCCTGGACTAGCGGGGGACCAGATACGCAGTATTTT	.	16	TRBJ2-3	TRBD2	TRBV7-9
CSGLGGVTEAFF	TGCAGCGGACTAGGGGGCGTTACTGAAGCTTTCTTT	.	12	TRBJ1-1	TRBD1	TRBV29-1
CASSQSTGGAYQETQYF	TGTGCCAGCAGCCAATCTACCGGGGGGGCCTACCAAGAGACCCAGTACTTC	.	17	TRBJ2-5	TRBD2	TRBV14
CASSALRGSNQPQHF	TGTGCCAGCAGTGCCCTTCGGGGTAGCAATCAGCCCCAGCATTTT	.	15	TRBJ1-5	.	TRBV6-1
CASSPGQGDIQYF	TGTGCCAGCTCACCCGGACAGGGTGACATTCAGTACTTC	few	13	TRBJ2-4	TRBD1	TRBV18
CASSSVGETQYF	TGTGCCAGCAGCTCAGTAGGGGAGACCCAGTACTTC	.	12	TRBJ2-5	.	TRBV5-6
CAWSGPKGGYTF	TGTGCCTGGTCCGGGCCTAAGGGTGGCTACACCTTC	.	12	TRBJ1-2	.	TRBV30
CAWSQISGNTIYF	TGTGCCTGGAGCCAAATATCCGGAAACACCATATATTTT	.	13	TRBJ1-3	.	TRBV30
CASSSGDGENTGELFF	TGTGCCAGCAGCTCCGGAGATGGCGAGAACACCGGGGAGCTGTTTTTT	few	16	TRBJ2-2	.	TRBV5-6
CASSLSAGAGSYEQYF	TGTGCCAGCAGCTTAAGTGCGGGGGCCGGCTCCTACGAGCAGTACTTC	.	16	TRBJ2-7	.	TRBV7-2
CASSVGGTGGSEQYF	TGTGCCAGCAGCGTAGGTGGGACAGGGGGCAGCGAGCAGTACTTC	.	15	TRBJ2-7	TRBD1	TRBV9
CASSQGQNQPQHF	TGTGCCAGCAGCCAGGGACAAAATCAGCCCCAGCATTTT	.	13	TRBJ1-5	.	TRBV7-9
CASSLAGGKDQPQHF	TGCGCCAGCAGCTTGGCCGGGGGGAAGGATCAGCCCCAGCATTTT	.	15	TRBJ1-5	.	TRBV5-1
CSASGFGGELFF	TGCAGCGCTTCAGGTTTTGGCGGGGAGCTGTTTTTT	.	12	TRBJ2-2	.	TRBV29-1
CASSGTAQETQYF	TGTGCCAGCAGCGGTACGGCCCAAGAGACCCAGTACTTC	.	13	TRBJ2-5	.	TRBV9
CATSRSTGEAFF	TGTGCCACCAGCAGATCGACCGGGGAAGCTTTCTTT	.	12	TRBJ1-1	.	TRBV15
CSGGRDTQYF	TGCAGCGGAGGGAGAGATACGCAGTATTTT	.	10	TRBJ2-3	.	TRBV20-1
CASSLGQNSYEQYF	TGCGCCAGCAGCTTGGGGCAGAACTCCTACGAGCAGTACTTC	.	14	TRBJ2-7	.	TRBV5-1
CASSPAGGGYEQYF	TGTGCCAGCAGCCCAGCGGGGGGAGGCTACGAGCAGTACTTC	many	14	TRBJ2-7	TRBD2	TRBV14
CSVAPSGANVLTF	TGCAGCGTTGCTCCCTCTGGGGCCAACGTCCTGACTTTC	many	13	TRBJ2-6	.	TRBV29-1
CASSFILGATGELFF	TGTGCCAGCAGCTTTATACTAGGGGCCACCGGGGAGCTGTTTTTT	.	15	TRBJ2-2	.	TRBV11-2
CSVEDPSRSSYEQYF	TGCAGCGTTGAAGATCCGTCCAGGTCGTCCTACGAGCAGTACTTC	.	15	TRBJ2-7	.	TRBV29-1
CASSQGESTGSLAKNIQYF	TGCGCCAGCAGCCAAGGGGAATCGACCGGCTCACTAGCCAAAAACATTCAGTACTTC	medium-sized	19	TRBJ2-4	.	TRBV4-3
CASSLGQGKTDTQYF	TGTGCCAGCAGCTTAGGACAGGGCAAGACAGATACGCAGTATTTT	.	15	TRBJ2-3	TRBD1	TRBV11-2
CSVERQANTEAFF	TGCAGCGTTGAACGACAGGCTAACACTGAAGCTTTCTTT	.	13	TRBJ1-1	.	TRBV29-1
CASSTNGGAYEQYF	TGTGCCAGCAGCACGAACGGGGGGGCCTACGAGCAGTACTTC	.	14	TRBJ2-7	TRBD2	TRBV7-2
CSVAGGRGGYGYTF	TGCAGCGTGGCGGGTGGAAGAGGTGGCTATGGCTACACCTTC	.	14	TRBJ1-2	.	TRBV29-1
CAWSAGVDTQYF	TGTGCCTGGAGCGCGGGTGTGGATACGCAGTATTTT	.	12	TRBJ2-3	.	TRBV30
CSAALTGNMNTEAFF	TGCAGCGCTGCACTAACAGGGAACATGAACACTGAAGCTTTCTTT	.	15	TRBJ1-1	.	TRBV29-1
CASSLRQGGMDTQYF	TGTGCCAGCAGCTTAAGACAGGGTGGGATGGATACGCAGTATTTT	.	15	TRBJ2-3	TRBD1	TRBV5-4
CAWRRTSGQETQYF	TGTGCCTGGAGGCGGACTAGCGGCCAAGAGACCCAGTACTTC	.	14	TRBJ2-5	TRBD2	TRBV30
CAWSPTPGLDDGELFF	TGTGCCTGGAGTCCCACTCCGGGACTAGATGACGGGGAGCTGTTTTTT	.	16	TRBJ2-2	TRBD2	TRBV30
CSVGGGLRIGDTDTQYF	TGCAGCGTTGGAGGGGGCCTTAGAATAGGGGACACAGATACGCAGTATTTT	.	17	TRBJ2-3	TRBD1	TRBV29-1
CASSKGLLYNEQFF	TGTGCCAGTAGTAAGGGGCTCCTCTACAATGAGCAGTTCTTC	.	14	TRBJ2-1	.	TRBV27
CASSSGADPLADTQYF	TGTGCCAGCAGCTCTGGGGCGGATCCACTAGCGGATACGCAGTATTTT	.	16	TRBJ2-3	TRBD2	TRBV9
CASSLVRQGALGNIQYF	TGTGCCAGCAGCTTAGTCCGGCAGGGCGCGCTGGGAAACATTCAGTACTTC	few	17	TRBJ2-4	.	TRBV7-8
CASSQDQGSYNSPLHF	TGCGCCAGCAGCCAAGATCAGGGATCGTATAATTCACCCCTCCACTTT	few	16	TRBJ1-6	.	TRBV4-3
CASSGSVGLSPLHF	TGTGCCAGCAGTGGGTCCGTGGGCCTTTCACCCCTCCACTTT	.	14	TRBJ1-6	.	TRBV2
CASSSTGSGYTF	TGTGCCAGCAGTTCGACAGGGAGCGGCTACACCTTC	.	12	TRBJ1-2	TRBD1	TRBV27
CASSVSGMNTEAFF	TGTGCCAGCAGCGTGTCGGGGATGAACACTGAAGCTTTCTTT	few	14	TRBJ1-1	.	TRBV9
CASSATPTGSQETQYF	TGCGCCAGCAGCGCGACCCCGACAGGTTCCCAAGAGACCCAGTACTTC	few	16	TRBJ2-5	.	TRBV5-1
CASSYFRGGPDTQYF	TGTGCCAGCAGTTACTTTCGGGGGGGCCCAGATACGCAGTATTTT	.	15	TRBJ2-3	TRBD2	TRBV6-5
CASSVTGQGTYYGYTF	TGTGCCAGCAGCGTAACGGGACAGGGAACCTACTATGGCTACACCTTC	.	16	TRBJ1-2	TRBD1	TRBV9
CASSLTSGWGDSSYNEQFF	TGTGCCAGCAGTTTAACGTCAGGTTGGGGGGATAGCTCCTACAATGAGCAGTTCTTC	few	19	TRBJ2-1	.	TRBV27